The 26 T cell receptor beta chains presented below share a single source sample, sequenced in a study of blood T cell repertoires in COVID-19. Libraries were prepared by immunoSEQ multiplex PCR; TCRdb keeps only in-frame clonotypes and omits some of them. The sample carries roughly 60,000 clones, around 75% recorded once. The source material was peripheral blood. These receptors were obtained from a human donor in a cohort sampled during active COVID-19.

In regard to this clone: Relative to the germline gene, one junction end is altered; a read error may explain this. V gene TRBV5-1 combines with J gene TRBJ1-1; tentatively, D is TRBD1 (6 bases). The CDR3 covers 14 residues. The germline CDR1 and CDR2 sequences are SGHRS and YFSETQ. Here the CDR3 reads CASSLFQGNNEAFF. CDR3 coding DNA: TGCGCCAGCAGCTTGTTCCAGGGGAACAATGAAGCTTTCTTT.

V and J are TRBV28 and TRBJ1-2; D is undetermined. V gave up 7 bases and J gave up 4 bases, with 10 bases separating them. This CDR3 contains 12 residues. In germline, CDR1 is MDHEN, CDR2 SYDVKM. In DNA form, the CDR3 reads TGTGCCAGCACCTTGAGTGGCTATGGCTACACCTTC. Its translation is CASTLSGYGYTF.

The rearrangement joins TRBV5-1 to TRBJ2-5; 13 bases are shared with TRBD2. The CDR3 totals 16 residues. V was pared by 4 bases and J by 1 base, with 4 bases of the junction left unmatched. Per the germline V gene, CDR1 is SGHRS and CDR2 is YFSETQ. CDR3 in amino acids: CASSPGLAGAQETQYF. CDR3 DNA: TGCGCCAGCAGCCCTGGACTAGCGGGGGCCCAAGAGACCCAGTACTTC.

The chain has TRBV7-9 and TRBJ1-4, with 10 bases matching TRBD1. V was pared by 4 bases and J by 7 bases, with 3 bases of the junction left unmatched. CDR3 size: 14 residues. Germline CDR1 is SEHNR and CDR2 is FQNEAQ (reference sequence). The CDR3 DNA is TGTGCCAGCAGCTCGGGACAGGGGTTTGAAAAACTGTTTTTT. Its translation is CASSSGQGFEKLFF.

The chain's CDR3 is CASSSQTANSPLHF. As DNA, the CDR3 is TGTGCCAGCAGCTCCCAGACAGCTAATTCACCCCTCCACTTT. V is TRBV11-2 and J is TRBJ1-6; D is perhaps TRBD1 (5 bases). V lost 4 bases and J 6 bases, leaving 10 bases between the germline ends. Germline V lookup: CDR1 SGHAT, CDR2 FQNNGV. This CDR3 region has 14 residues. The full variable domain, with the rest looked up from reference TRBV11-2 and TRBJ1-6, is EAGVAQSPRYKIIEKRQSVAFWCNPISGHATLYWYQQILGQGPKLLIQFQNNGVVDDSQLPKDRFSAERLKGVDSTLKIQPAKLEDSAVYLCASSSQTANSPLHFGNGTRLTVT.

The rearrangement joins TRBV9 to TRBJ2-7; TRBD1 matches 9 bases. CDR1 and CDR2 from the germline V gene are SGDLS and YYNGEE. This CDR3 is built from 15 residues. The junction had 3 bases not matched to a gene; V was cut back by 0 bases and J by 2 bases. The CDR3, as DNA: TGTGCCAGCAGCGTAGGACAGGGGGATACCTACGAGCAGTACTTC. Protein: CASSVGQGDTYEQYF.

This clone was detected only a few times. This chain connects TRBV4-3 to TRBJ1-2; D not certain. Germline V gene sequence: CDR1 LGHNA, CDR2 YSLEER. This CDR3 region has 17 residues. V lost 0 bases to trimming and J lost 0 bases, with 14 bases between them. The CDR3 DNA sequence: TGCGCCAGCAGCCAAGATCCGTGGGCAGCCCCTAACTATGGCTACACCTTC. This encodes CASSQDPWAAPNYGYTF.

The J gene is TRBJ2-1, the V gene TRBV12-5; TRBD2 matches at 14 bases. Germline V gene data show CDR1 as LGHNT and CDR2 as FRNRAP. The V and J ends lost 5 bases and 5 bases, in that order; junction bases with no gene match: 2. The CDR3 is made up of 15 amino acids. The CDR3 reads CASGRGLAGDNEQFF. The DNA for the CDR3 is TGTGCTAGTGGTCGGGGACTAGCGGGGGACAATGAGCAGTTCTTC.

This clone showed up just a few times. CDR3 protein: CASSRGWLNTEAFF. The CDR3 DNA is TGTGCCAGCAGTAGGGGGTGGTTGAACACTGAAGCTTTCTTT. This chain links TRBV2 with TRBJ1-1; perhaps TRBD1 as D (6 bases). Germline values: CDR1 SNHLY, CDR2 FYNNEI. V was cut by 5 bases and J by 0 bases, with 10 bases left in between. The length of the CDR3 is 14 residues. Complete variable domain (other parts from reference TRBV2 and TRBJ1-1): EPEVTQTPSHQVTQMGQEVILRCVPISNHLYFYWYRQILGQKVEFLVSFYNNEISEKSEIFDDQFSVERPDGSNFTLKIRSTKLEDSAMYFCASSRGWLNTEAFFGQGTRLTVV.

The rearrangement joins TRBV5-4 to TRBJ1-1; a possible D gene is TRBD1 (6 bases). This CDR3 is 14 amino acids long. Germline assignment: CDR1 SGHNT and CDR2 YYREEE (reference sequence). V was shortened by 3 bases and J by 8 bases, with 17 bases between the two germline ends. This chain's CDR3 is CASSWAQAGAEAFF. The CDR3 DNA reads TGTGCCAGCAGCTGGGCGCAGGCGGGGGCCGAAGCTTTCTTT.

This chain joins TRBV18 and TRBJ2-2, with TRBD1 identical over 7 bases. The length of the CDR3 is 14 residues. Germline V gene data show CDR1 as KGHSH and CDR2 as LQKENI. The V and J ends lost 4 bases and 6 bases, in that order; junction bases with no gene match: 5. The CDR3 DNA reads as TGTGCCAGCTCACTTGACACAGGGGCCGGGGAGCTGTTTTTT. This gives the protein CASSLDTGAGELFF.

This clone was detected only a few times. The V gene is TRBV2, the J gene TRBJ1-6; no firm D call. Trimming shortened V by 3 bases and J by 6 bases, and 9 bases separated the two germline ends. Germline V gene lookup returns CDR1 SNHLY and CDR2 FYNNEI. The CDR3 is made up of 14 amino acids. CDR3 nucleotide sequence: TGTGCCAGCAGTGAGAGGGCTGGTAATTCACCCCTCCACTTT. Its translation is CASSERAGNSPLHF.

V gene TRBV3-1 (or the pseudogene TRBV3-2) combines with J gene TRBJ1-3; 9 bases align to TRBD1. This CDR3 region has 16 residues. Germline V CDR1 and CDR2: LGHDT, YNNKEL (reference sequence). Trimming cost V 5 bases and J 0 bases; bases outside gene matches: 5. The CDR3 is CASSVGQGGSGNTIYF. In DNA form, the CDR3 reads TGTGCCAGCAGCGTGGGACAGGGAGGCTCTGGAAACACCATATATTTT.

The table lists this clone with many counts. V gene TRBV5-4 combines with J gene TRBJ1-4, with D maybe TRBD1 (6 bases). The CDR3 is made up of 14 amino acids. The ends were cut back, 5 bases at V and 0 bases at J, with 8 bases in the middle. CDR1 and CDR2 (germline): SGHNT, YYREEE (reference sequence). The CDR3 loop reads CASSPGATNEKLFF. The CDR3 coding sequence is TGTGCCAGCAGTCCAGGGGCAACTAATGAAAAACTGTTTTTT.

The chain joins TRBV3-1 (or the pseudogene TRBV3-2) to TRBJ2-7, with 9 nucleotides matching TRBD2. Per the germline V gene, CDR1 is LGHDT and CDR2 is YNNKEL (reference sequence). CDR3 length: 15 amino acids. V shed 1 base and J 5 bases; nucleotides not matched to a gene: 6. CDR3 nucleotide sequence: TGTGCCAGCAGCCAAGTGGCGGGAGGGGGGCACGAGCAGTACTTC. This encodes CASSQVAGGGHEQYF.

The rearrangement joins TRBV10-1 to TRBJ2-2; weak D call: TRBD2 (6 bases). The CDR3 runs 15 residues. Between the trimmed V and J ends, which lost 4 bases and 4 bases, there was a span of 13 bases. Germline V CDR1 and CDR2: WNHNN, SYGVQD (reference sequence). Here the CDR3 reads CASSVGLRGTGELFF. The CDR3 bases are TGCGCCAGCAGTGTAGGACTACGGGGCACCGGGGAGCTGTTTTTT.

This chain links TRBV6-1 with TRBJ1-2; the D gene is possibly TRBD1 (6 bases). CDR3 size: 13 residues. The germline V gene has CDR1 MNHNS and CDR2 SASEGT. The germline V and J ends were trimmed by 5 bases and 6 bases, with 13 bases remaining between them. The CDR3 nucleotides read TGTGCCAGCAGTTCGGGAAACAGGGATGGCTACACCTTC. Its protein is CASSSGNRDGYTF.

The chain joins TRBV5-8 to TRBJ1-2, with a possible D match to TRBD1 (5 bases). Germline-derived CDR1 and CDR2 are SGHTS and YDEGEE. Trimming removed 1 base at V and 1 base at J, with 8 bases between. The CDR3 consists of 14 residues. The CDR3 spells CASSLKQVNYGYTF. For the CDR3, the DNA is TGTGCCAGCAGCTTGAAACAGGTTAACTATGGCTACACCTTC.

This clone occurred once. The CDR3 DNA sequence: TGTGCCACCAGAGGGGACTCCGGGGACACTGAAGCTTTCTTT. Translation: CATRGDSGDTEAFF. The chain employs TRBV24-1 and TRBJ1-1, with D maybe TRBD1 (5 bases). The CDR3 has 14 amino acids. Trimming took 7 bases from V and 3 from J, leaving 14 bases between them. The germline gives CDR1 KGHDR, CDR2 SFDVKD.

This clone was observed a single time. The V and J genes are TRBV7-8 and TRBJ1-4, with a weak D call TRBD1 (6 bases). The V end lost 5 bases, the J end lost 7 bases, and 17 bases lay between the germline ends. Germline V gene data show CDR1 as SGHVS and CDR2 as FQNEAQ. The CDR3 length is 15 residues. CDR3 sequence: CASSPRGGPGEKLFF. Written as DNA, the CDR3 is TGTGCCAGCAGCCCTCGGGGGGGGCCGGGTGAAAAACTGTTTTTT.

This chain uses TRBV2 with TRBJ2-2; D not certain. With 5 bases removed from V and 2 bases from J, the gap between germline ends came to 12 bases. The CDR3 is 15 amino acids. Per the germline V gene, CDR1 is SNHLY and CDR2 is FYNNEI. CDR3 DNA sequence: TGTGCCAGCAGTCAACCACTCCTCAACACCGGGGAGCTGTTTTTT. This translates into CASSQPLLNTGELFF. Full variable domain (missing parts from reference TRBV2 and TRBJ2-2): EPEVTQTPSHQVTQMGQEVILRCVPISNHLYFYWYRQILGQKVEFLVSFYNNEISEKSEIFDDQFSVERPDGSNFTLKIRSTKLEDSAMYFCASSQPLLNTGELFFGEGSRLTVL.

The rearrangement uses TRBV7-2 and TRBJ2-7; TRBD2 agrees at 7 bases. Trimming took 5 bases from V and 2 from J; bases not matched to a gene: 0. Germline CDR1 and CDR2: SGHTA and FQGNSA. The CDR3 loop spans 12 amino acids. The CDR3 spells CASSGGAYEQYF. The CDR3 DNA is TGTGCCAGCAGCGGGGGGGCCTACGAGCAGTACTTC. Complete variable domain (other parts from reference TRBV7-2 and TRBJ2-7): GAGVSQSPSNKVTEKGKDVELRCDPISGHTALYWYRQSLGQGLEFLIYFQGNSAPDKSGLPSDRFSAERTGGSVSTLTIQRTQQEDSAVYLCASSGGAYEQYFGPGTRLTVT.

For this clone: The junction differs from germline at one of its ends, possibly a read error. The J gene is TRBJ1-2, the V gene TRBV9; D possibly corresponds to TRBD1 (5 bases). The germline gives CDR1 SGDLS, CDR2 YYNGEE. CDR3 length equals 11 residues. The CDR3 nucleotides read TGTGCCAGCCAAGGCCACCGGGGGTTCGCCTTC. Amino acid sequence: CASQGHRGFAF.

The chain recombines TRBV11-2 with TRBJ1-1; tentatively, D is TRBD1 (6 bases). Trimming took off 0 bases at V and 6 bases at J, with 11 bases between the two ends. Per the germline V gene, CDR1 is SGHAT and CDR2 is FQNNGV. This CDR3 is 14 amino acids long. The CDR3 here is CASSLEAGQPEAFF. The CDR3 region has the DNA TGTGCCAGCAGCTTAGAGGCTGGACAGCCTGAAGCTTTCTTT.

The chain carries TRBV5-4 and TRBJ1-1, with D tentatively TRBD1 (5 bases). Germline CDR1 SGHNT, CDR2 YYREEE (reference sequence). V was shortened by 3 bases and J by 1 base, with 7 bases between the two germline ends. The CDR3 spans 13 residues. The CDR3: CASSSGQNTEAFF. DNA for the CDR3: TGTGCCAGCAGCTCCGGACAGAACACTGAAGCTTTCTTT.

This rearrangement joins TRBV21-1 to TRBJ1-4; the DNA was not compared with TRBD1, the D call given in the table. TRBV21-1 is a documented pseudogene. The CDR3 extends over 15 amino acids. CDR3 amino acids: CASTAKGNREEKLFF. CDR3 sequence (DNA): TGTGCCAGCACCGCAAAGGGGAACAGGGAAGAAAAACTGTTTTTT.